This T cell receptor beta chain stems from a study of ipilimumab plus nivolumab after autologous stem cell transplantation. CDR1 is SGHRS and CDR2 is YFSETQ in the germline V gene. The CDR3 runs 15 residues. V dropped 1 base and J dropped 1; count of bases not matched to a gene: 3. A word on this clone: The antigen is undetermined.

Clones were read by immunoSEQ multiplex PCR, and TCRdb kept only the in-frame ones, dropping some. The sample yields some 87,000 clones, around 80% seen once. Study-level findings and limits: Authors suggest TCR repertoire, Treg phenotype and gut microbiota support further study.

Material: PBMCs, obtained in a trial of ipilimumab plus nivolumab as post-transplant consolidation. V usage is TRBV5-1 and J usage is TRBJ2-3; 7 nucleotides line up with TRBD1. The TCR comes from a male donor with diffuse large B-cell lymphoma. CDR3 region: CASSLRTGGTDTQYF. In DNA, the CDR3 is TGCGCCAGCAGCTTGAGAACAGGGGGCACAGATACGCAGTATTTT.